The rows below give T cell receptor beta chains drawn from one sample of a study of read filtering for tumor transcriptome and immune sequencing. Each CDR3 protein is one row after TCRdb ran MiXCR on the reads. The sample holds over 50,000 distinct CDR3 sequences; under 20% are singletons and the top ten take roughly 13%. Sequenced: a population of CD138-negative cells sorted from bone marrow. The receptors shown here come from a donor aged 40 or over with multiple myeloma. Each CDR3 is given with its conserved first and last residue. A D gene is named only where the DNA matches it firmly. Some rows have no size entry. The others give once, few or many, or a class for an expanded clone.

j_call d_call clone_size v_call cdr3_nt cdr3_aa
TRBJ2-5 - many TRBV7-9 TGTGCCACCAGAGAGACCCAGTACTTC CATRETQYF
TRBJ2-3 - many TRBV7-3 TGTGCCAGCAGCTTAACGGAGGCGGTAGATACGCAGTATTTT CASSLTEAVDTQYF
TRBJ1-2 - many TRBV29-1 TGCAGCGTTGAAAATTGGGCCATTGATATCGGCTACACCTTC CSVENWAIDIGYTF
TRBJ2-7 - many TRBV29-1 TGCAGCGTCGGACGCCTTGGGGCCTACGAGCAGTACTTC CSVGRLGAYEQYF
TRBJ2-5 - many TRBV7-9 TGTGCCAGCAGCTTAAACGGGGGTACCGAGACCCAGTACTTC CASSLNGGTETQYF
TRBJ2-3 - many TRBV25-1 TGTGCCAGCAGTGACGTGGGGGCGTACACAGATACGCAGTATTTT CASSDVGAYTDTQYF
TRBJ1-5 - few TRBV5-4 TGTGCCAGTAAACTAGCGGGGGGACGCACAGATACGCAGCATTTT CASKLAGGRTDTQHF
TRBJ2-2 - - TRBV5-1 TGCGCCAGCAGCTTGCCGAGCACCACTGTGGCCGGGGAGCTGTTTTTT CASSLPSTTVAGELFF
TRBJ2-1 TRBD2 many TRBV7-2 TGTGCCAGCAGCTCAGCCGGACTAGCGGGGGGCAACAATGAGCAGTTCTTC CASSSAGLAGGNNEQFF
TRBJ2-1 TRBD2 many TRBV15 TGTGCCACCAGCAGCGCCGGGACTAGCGGGACTTACAATGAGCAGTTCTTC CATSSAGTSGTYNEQFF
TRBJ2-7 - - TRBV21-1 TGTGCCAGCACGTGTCTAGGGACTAGCGGCTACGAGCAGTACTTC CASTCLGTSGYEQYF
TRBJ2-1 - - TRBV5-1 TGCGCCAGCAGCTTGGGAGTGAATACCTACAATGAGCAGTTCTTC CASSLGVNTYNEQFF
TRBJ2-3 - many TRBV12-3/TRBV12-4 TGTGCCAGCAATAGGCGGTCCACAGATACGCAGTATTTT CASNRRSTDTQYF
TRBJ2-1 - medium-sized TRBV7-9 TGTGCCAGCAGCTTGGATGAGCAGTTCTTC CASSLDEQFF
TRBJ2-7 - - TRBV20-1 TGCAGTGCTAGAGGCCTACGAGGGGCCGAGCAGTACTTC CSARGLRGAEQYF
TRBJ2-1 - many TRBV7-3 TGTGCCAGCAGCTATTACATCGATGTTCCCTACAATGAGCAGTTCTTC CASSYYIDVPYNEQFF
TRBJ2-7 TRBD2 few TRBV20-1 TGCAGTGCCCAGGCCCCCCAGCGGGGCAGCCGCGAGCAGTACTTC CSAQAPQRGSREQYF
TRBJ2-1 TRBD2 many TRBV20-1 TGCAGTGCTAGAGTGGCTAGCGGGAGCTACAATGAGCAGTTCTTC CSARVASGSYNEQFF
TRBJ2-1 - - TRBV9 TGTGCCAGCAGCGTAGGGTATGTGGGCCAGACTACCCACAATGAGCAGTTCTTC CASSVGYVGQTTHNEQFF
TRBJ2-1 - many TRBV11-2 TGTGCCAGCAGCTTACGCCTAGGTTTGGATGAGCAGTTCTTC CASSLRLGLDEQFF
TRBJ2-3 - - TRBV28 TGCGCCAGCATCGACGCGCCGGCAGATACGCAGTATTTT CASIDAPADTQYF
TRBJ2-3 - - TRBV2 TGTGCCAGCAGTTTGGGCACTCAGCGCACAGATACGCAGTATTTT CASSLGTQRTDTQYF
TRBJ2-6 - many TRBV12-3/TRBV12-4 TGTGCCAGCAGGTTTAACGGTGCTGGGGCCAACGTCCTGACTTTC CASRFNGAGANVLTF
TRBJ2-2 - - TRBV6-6 TGTGCCAGCAGCACCCCGGCGGCCGGGGAGCTGTTTTTT CASSTPAAGELFF
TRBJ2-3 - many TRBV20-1 TGCAGTGCTAGCACAGATACGCAGTATTTT CSASTDTQYF
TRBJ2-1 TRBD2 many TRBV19 TGTGCCAGTAGTACCTCTCTGGCGGGGGGGAACAATGAGCAGTTCTTC CASSTSLAGGNNEQFF
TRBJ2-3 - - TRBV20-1 TGCAGTGTTAGTATGGGGACTCCCACAGATACGCAGTATTTT CSVSMGTPTDTQYF
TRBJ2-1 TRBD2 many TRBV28 TGTGCCAGCAGTCCACCCAGAGCGGGGGCCAACTACAATGAGCAGTTCTTC CASSPPRAGANYNEQFF
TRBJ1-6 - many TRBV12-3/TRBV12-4 TGTGCCACCGGGGCCACTAATATCCCACCCCTCCACTTT CATGATNIPPLHF
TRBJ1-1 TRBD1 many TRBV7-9 TGTGCCAGCAGCCAGGGGGGACAGGTCAAATTGGCTTTCTTT CASSQGGQVKLAFF
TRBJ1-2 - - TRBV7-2 TGTGCCAGCAGCTTAAATGCAGGGAAATATGGCTACACCTTC CASSLNAGKYGYTF
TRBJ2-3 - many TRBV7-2 TGTGCCAGCAGCTTAGACAGGTGGACATCCACAGATACGCAGTATTTT CASSLDRWTSTDTQYF
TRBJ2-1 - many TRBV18 TGTGCCAGCTCACCACGTCTGAGCCCCGATGAGCAGTTCTTC CASSPRLSPDEQFF
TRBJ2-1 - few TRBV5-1 TGCGCCAGCAGTGAAGTTGTTAACGGTGAGCAGTTCTTC CASSEVVNGEQFF
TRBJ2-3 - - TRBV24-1 TGTGCCACCTACTCCTCAGGGTATCCCACAGATACGCAGTATTTT CATYSSGYPTDTQYF
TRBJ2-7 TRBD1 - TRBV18 TGTGCCAGCTCACCGTTCAATGGGGGACAGAACTACGAGCAGTACTTC CASSPFNGGQNYEQYF
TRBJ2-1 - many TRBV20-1 TGCAGTGCCCAGAGGGGGGGGAGCTCCTACAATGAGCAGTTCTTC CSAQRGGSSYNEQFF
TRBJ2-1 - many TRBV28 TGTGCCAGCACCCCAGACTACAATGAGCAGTTCTTC CASTPDYNEQFF
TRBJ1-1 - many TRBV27 TGTGCCACTTTAAAGGAGGGATCCCGGGGCACTGAAGCTTTCTTT CATLKEGSRGTEAFF
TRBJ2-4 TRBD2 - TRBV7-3 TGTGCCAGCAGCTTAGCCGCGGGGGAAGCAGCCAAAAACATTCAGTACTTC CASSLAAGEAAKNIQYF
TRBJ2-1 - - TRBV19 TGTGCCAGTAGTATGAGCGGGTTCAATGAGCAGTTCTTC CASSMSGFNEQFF
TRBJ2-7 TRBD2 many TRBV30 TGTGCCTGGGGGAGGGGACTGGGCACCTACGAGCAGTACTTC CAWGRGLGTYEQYF
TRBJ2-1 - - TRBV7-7 TGTGCTAGCAGCCGTACGGCTGGAGGGAATGAGCAGTCCTTC CASSRTAGGNEQSF
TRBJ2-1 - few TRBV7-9 TGTGCCAGCAGTTATGGGACACGGGGCAATGAGCAGTTCTTC CASSYGTRGNEQFF
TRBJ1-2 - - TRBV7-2 TGTGCCAGCAGTTCGCGAAGAGGTGACTATGGCTACACCTTC CASSSRRGDYGYTF